This record concerns one TCR beta chain sequence. This sample is drawn from a study of control samples from healthy donors and cancer patients. Libraries were prepared by immunoSEQ multiplex PCR; TCRdb keeps only in-frame clonotypes and omits some of them. The sample holds around 120,000 clones, roughly 93% seen once. This clonotype originated in a man aged 25 to 40 in good health. The source material was blood.

The CDR3 region is CASSFDRVSGANVLTF. The CDR3 DNA reads as TGCGCCAGCAGCTTTGACAGGGTCTCTGGGGCCAACGTCCTGACTTTC. The V call is TRBV5-1, the J call TRBJ2-6, with 7 bases that match TRBD1. Germline CDR1 and CDR2: SGHRS and YFSETQ. The CDR3 sequence is 16 residues long. V was clipped by 2 bases and J by 0 bases; unmatched bases: 2.